This TCR beta chain is drawn from a study of T cell repertoires in chronic hepatitis B (dated by TCRdb to 2018 to 2020). The germline V gene (reference sequence) supplies CDR1 MNHNY and CDR2 SVGAGI. Trimming at the junction amounts to 3 bases on V and 4 bases on J, and the germline ends lie 7 bases apart. The CDR3 spans 13 residues, from the cysteine through the phenylalanine. Solely the CDR3 DNA is kept, with 39 bases framed from the first base. About this clone itself: Base qualities were left out, and no much larger clone turns up one base away.

The receptor library was made with the immunoSEQ multiplex PCR assay. TCRdb took this table from immuneACCESS and kept in-frame rearrangements with V and J called. Such tables lack part of the clones; where checked against another copy, unresolved V genes explain under half of the gap, and the rest is unexplained. The sample table holds about 200 clones, of which around 68% were seen once. The ten largest clones take up approximately 48% of the sample. The specimen sequenced was HBV polymerase (pol387) epitope-specific CD8+ T cells from PBMCs. The rearranged segments are TRBV6-6 and TRBJ2-1, with the D gene call left open. This clonotype was obtained from a human donor with chronic hepatitis B virus infection. The DNA sequence follows: TGTGCCAGCAGTTATGACTCTTACAATGAGCAGTTCTTC. Its translation is CASSYDSYNEQFF.